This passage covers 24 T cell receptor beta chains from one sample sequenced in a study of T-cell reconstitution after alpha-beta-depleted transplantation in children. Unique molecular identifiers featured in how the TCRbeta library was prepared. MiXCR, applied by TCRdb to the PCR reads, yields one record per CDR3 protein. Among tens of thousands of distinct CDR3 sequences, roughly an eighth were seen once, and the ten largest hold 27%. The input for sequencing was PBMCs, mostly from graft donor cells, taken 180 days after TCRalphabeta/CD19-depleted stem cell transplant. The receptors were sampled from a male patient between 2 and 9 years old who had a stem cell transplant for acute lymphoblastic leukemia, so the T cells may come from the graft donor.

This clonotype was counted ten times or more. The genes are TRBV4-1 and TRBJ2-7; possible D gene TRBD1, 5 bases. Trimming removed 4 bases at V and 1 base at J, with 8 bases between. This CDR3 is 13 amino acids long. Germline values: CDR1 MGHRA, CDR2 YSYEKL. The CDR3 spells CASSLTDSYEQYF. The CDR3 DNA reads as TGCGCCAGCAGCCTGACAGATTCCTACGAGCAGTACTTC.

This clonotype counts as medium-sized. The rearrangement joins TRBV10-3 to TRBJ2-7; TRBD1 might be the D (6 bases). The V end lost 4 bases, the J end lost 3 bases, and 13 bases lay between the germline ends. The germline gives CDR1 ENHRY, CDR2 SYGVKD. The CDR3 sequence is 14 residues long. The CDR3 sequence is CAISGVLGGYEQYF. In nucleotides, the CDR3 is TGTGCCATCAGTGGTGTCCTAGGGGGCTACGAGCAGTACTTC.

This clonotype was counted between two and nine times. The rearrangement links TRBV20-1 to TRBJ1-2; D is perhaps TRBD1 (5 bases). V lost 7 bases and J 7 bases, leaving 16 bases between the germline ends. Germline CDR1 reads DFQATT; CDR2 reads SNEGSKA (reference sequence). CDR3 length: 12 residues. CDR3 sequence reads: CSVGGGMFGYTF. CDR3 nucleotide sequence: TGCAGTGTTGGGGGAGGGATGTTTGGCTACACCTTC.

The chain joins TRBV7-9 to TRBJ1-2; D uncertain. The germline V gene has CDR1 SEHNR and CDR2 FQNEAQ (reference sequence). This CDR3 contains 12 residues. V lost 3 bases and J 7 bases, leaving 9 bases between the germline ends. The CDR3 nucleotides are TGTGCCAGCAGCTTCTTTCAGACTGGCTACACCTTC. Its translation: CASSFFQTGYTF.

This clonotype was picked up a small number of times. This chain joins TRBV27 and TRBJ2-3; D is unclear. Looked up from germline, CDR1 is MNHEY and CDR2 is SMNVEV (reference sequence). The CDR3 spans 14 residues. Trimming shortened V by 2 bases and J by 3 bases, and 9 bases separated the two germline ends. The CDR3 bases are TGTGCCAGCAGTTTAAGAGCTAGGACAGATACGCAGTATTTT. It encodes CASSLRARTDTQYF.

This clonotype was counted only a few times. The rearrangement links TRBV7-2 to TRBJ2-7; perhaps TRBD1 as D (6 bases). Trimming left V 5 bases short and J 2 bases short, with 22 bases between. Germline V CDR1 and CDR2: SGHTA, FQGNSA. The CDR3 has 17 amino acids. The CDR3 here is CASSRRLGGRYPYEQYF. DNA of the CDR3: TGTGCCAGCAGCCGCCGGCTAGGGGGACGATATCCCTACGAGCAGTACTTC.

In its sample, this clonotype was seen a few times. CDR3 sequence: CSARPGARPGANVLTF. The CDR3 nucleotides read TGCAGTGCTAGACCCGGGGCTCGCCCCGGGGCCAACGTCCTGACTTTC. The chain recombines TRBV20-1 with TRBJ2-6; tentatively, D is TRBD1 or TRBD2 (5 bases each). Germline CDR1 and CDR2: DFQATT and SNEGSKA (reference sequence). This CDR3 is built from 16 residues. Deletions cut 2 bases from V and 4 bases from J, with 15 bases between.

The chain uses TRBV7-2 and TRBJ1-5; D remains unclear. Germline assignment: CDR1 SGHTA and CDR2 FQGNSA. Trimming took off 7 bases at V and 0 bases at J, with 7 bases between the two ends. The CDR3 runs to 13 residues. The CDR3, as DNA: TGTGCCAGCACCGAAGTTAGCAATCAGCCCCAGCATTTT. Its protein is CASTEVSNQPQHF.

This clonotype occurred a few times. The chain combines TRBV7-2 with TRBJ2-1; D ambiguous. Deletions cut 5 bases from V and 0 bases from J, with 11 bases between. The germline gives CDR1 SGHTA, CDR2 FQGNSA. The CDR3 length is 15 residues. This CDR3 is CASSPVGISYNEQFF. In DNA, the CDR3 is TGTGCCAGCAGCCCCGTTGGAATCTCCTACAATGAGCAGTTCTTC.

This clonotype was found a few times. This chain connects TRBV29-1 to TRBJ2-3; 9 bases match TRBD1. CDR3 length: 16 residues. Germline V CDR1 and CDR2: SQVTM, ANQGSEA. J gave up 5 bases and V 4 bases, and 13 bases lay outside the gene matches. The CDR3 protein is CSVGYRLGQGIDTQYF. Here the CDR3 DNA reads TGCAGCGTTGGCTACCGCTTGGGACAGGGAATAGATACGCAGTATTTT.

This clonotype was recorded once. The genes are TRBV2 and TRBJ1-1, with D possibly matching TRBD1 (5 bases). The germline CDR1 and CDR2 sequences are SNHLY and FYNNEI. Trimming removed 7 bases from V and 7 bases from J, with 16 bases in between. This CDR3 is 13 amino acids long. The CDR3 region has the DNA TGTGCCAGCACCTTGACAGAAGTCGGTGAAGCTTTCTTT. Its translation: CASTLTEVGEAFF.

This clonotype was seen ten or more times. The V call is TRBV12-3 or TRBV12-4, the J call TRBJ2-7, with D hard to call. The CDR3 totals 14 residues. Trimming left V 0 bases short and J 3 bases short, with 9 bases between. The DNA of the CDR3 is TGTGCCAGCAGTTTAGCGGGCAGTCACTACGAGCAGTACTTC. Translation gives CASSLAGSHYEQYF.

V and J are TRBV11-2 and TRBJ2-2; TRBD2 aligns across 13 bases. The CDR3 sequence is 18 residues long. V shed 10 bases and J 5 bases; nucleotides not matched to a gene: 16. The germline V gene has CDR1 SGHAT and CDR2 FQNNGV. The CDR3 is CANNRLAGGGAWTGELFF. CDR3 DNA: TGTGCCAACAACCGACTAGCGGGAGGAGGGGCGTGGACCGGGGAGCTGTTTTTT. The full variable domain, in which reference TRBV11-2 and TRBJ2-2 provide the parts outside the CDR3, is EAGVAQSPRYKIIEKRQSVAFWCNPISGHATLYWYQQILGQGPKLLIQFQNNGVVDDSQLPKDRFSAERLKGVDSTLKIQPAKLEDSAVYLCANNRLAGGGAWTGELFFGEGSRLTVL.

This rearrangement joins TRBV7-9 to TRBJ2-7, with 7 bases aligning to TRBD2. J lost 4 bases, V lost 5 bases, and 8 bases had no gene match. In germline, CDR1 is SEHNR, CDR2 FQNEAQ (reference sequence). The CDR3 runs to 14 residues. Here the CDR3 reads CASSRPGGPYEQYF. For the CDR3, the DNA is TGTGCCAGCAGCCGACCGGGGGGTCCGTACGAGCAGTACTTC.

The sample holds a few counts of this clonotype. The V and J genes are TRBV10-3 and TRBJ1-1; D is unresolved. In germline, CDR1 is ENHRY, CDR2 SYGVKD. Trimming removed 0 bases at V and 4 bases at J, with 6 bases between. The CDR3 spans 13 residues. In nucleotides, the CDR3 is TGTGCCATCAGTGAGTCCCCAAGCACTGAAGCTTTCTTT. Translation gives CAISESPSTEAFF.

The CDR3 loop is CASSFGGGEGESQNIQYF. CDR3 bases: TGTGCCAGCAGTTTTGGAGGGGGGGAAGGGGAGAGCCAAAACATTCAGTACTTC. The gene calls are TRBV12-3 or TRBV12-4 and TRBJ2-4, with D possibly TRBD2 on 7 matching bases. V lost 3 bases and J 5 bases, leaving 23 bases between the germline ends. The CDR3 is 18 residues long.

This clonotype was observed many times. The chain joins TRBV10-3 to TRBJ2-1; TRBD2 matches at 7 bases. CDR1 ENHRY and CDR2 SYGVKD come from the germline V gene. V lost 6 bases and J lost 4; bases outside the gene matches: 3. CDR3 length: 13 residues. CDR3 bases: TGTGCCATCAGCCAGCGGGATTACAATGAGCAGTTCTTC. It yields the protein CAISQRDYNEQFF.

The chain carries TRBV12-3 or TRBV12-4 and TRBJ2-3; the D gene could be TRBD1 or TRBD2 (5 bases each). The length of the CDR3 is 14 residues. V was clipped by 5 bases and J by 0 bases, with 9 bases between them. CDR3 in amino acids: CASSPRDSTDTQYF. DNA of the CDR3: TGTGCCAGCAGTCCCCGGGACAGCACAGATACGCAGTATTTT.

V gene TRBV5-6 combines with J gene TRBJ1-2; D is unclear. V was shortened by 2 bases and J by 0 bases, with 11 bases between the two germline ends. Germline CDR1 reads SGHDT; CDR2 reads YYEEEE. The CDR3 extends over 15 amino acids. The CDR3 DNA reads TGTGCCAGCAGCTTACGGGCCTTAGCTAACTATGGCTACACCTTC. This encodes CASSLRALANYGYTF.

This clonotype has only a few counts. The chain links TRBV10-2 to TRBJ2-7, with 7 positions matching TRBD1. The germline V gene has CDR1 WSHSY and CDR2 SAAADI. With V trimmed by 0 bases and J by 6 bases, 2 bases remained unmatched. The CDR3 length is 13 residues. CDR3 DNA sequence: TGCGCCAGCAGTGAGTCGAGACAGGGCGAGCAGTACTTC. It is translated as CASSESRQGEQYF.

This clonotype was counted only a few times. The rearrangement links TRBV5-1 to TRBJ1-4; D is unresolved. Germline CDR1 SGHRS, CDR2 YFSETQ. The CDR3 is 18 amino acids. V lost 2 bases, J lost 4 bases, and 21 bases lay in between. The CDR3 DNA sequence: TGCGCCAGCAGCTTTGAACAGACTCCTTACAAGGGTAATGAAAAACTGTTTTTT. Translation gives CASSFEQTPYKGNEKLFF. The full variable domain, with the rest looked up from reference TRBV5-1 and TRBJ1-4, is KAGVTQTPRYLIKTRGQQVTLSCSPISGHRSVSWYQQTPGQGLQFLFEYFSETQRNKGNFPGRFSGRQFSNSRSEMNVSTLELGDSALYLCASSFEQTPYKGNEKLFFGSGTQLSVL.

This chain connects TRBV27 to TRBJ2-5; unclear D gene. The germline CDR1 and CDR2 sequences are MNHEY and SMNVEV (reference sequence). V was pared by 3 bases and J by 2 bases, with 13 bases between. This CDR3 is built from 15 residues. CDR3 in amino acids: CASSFYTRRQETQYF. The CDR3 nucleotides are TGTGCCAGCAGTTTTTATACCCGGAGACAAGAGACCCAGTACTTC.

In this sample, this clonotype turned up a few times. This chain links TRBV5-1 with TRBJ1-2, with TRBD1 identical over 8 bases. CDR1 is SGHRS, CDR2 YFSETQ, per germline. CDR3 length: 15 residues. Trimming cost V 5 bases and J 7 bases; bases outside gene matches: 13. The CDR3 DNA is TGCGCCAGCAGTCCCGTCCCCCAGGGGGCCGGTGGCTACACCTTC. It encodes CASSPVPQGAGGYTF. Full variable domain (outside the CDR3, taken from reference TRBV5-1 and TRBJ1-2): KAGVTQTPRYLIKTRGQQVTLSCSPISGHRSVSWYQQTPGQGLQFLFEYFSETQRNKGNFPGRFSGRQFSNSRSEMNVSTLELGDSALYLCASSPVPQGAGGYTFGSGTRLTVV.

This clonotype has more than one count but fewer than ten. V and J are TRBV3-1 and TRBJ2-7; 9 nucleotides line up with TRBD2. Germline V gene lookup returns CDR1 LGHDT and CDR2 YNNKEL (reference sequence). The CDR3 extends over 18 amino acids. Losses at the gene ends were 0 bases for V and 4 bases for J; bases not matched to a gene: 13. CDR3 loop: CASSQEPLRAGGRYEQYF. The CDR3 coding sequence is TGTGCCAGCAGCCAAGAACCCTTGAGAGCGGGAGGTCGTTACGAGCAGTACTTC.